This entry describes one T cell receptor beta chain. No antigen is known for it. TCRdb redid the calling of the 5' RACE reads with MiXCR, one entry per CDR3 protein. The sample lists 240,000 or so distinct CDR3 sequences; over 8.5% were seen once. The data were obtained in a study of T-cell memory formation after mild COVID-19. Study-level background: Largely donor-specific sequence clusters came from a couple of donors. Study-wide results and limits: Contracting clones from day 15 to 85 had balanced CD4/CD8; later expanders favoured CD4+. The finding that pre-infection memory included some responding clones suggested that cross-reactive memory joined. Among contracting clones, CD4+ were mainly CM/EM and CD8+ enriched in EMRA.

The CDR3 sequence is 13 residues long. Germline lookup yields CDR1 SEHNR and CDR2 FQNEAQ (reference sequence). Unmatched junction bases numbered 5, after V lost 3 bases and J lost 7 bases. The V call is TRBV7-9, the J call TRBJ2-7; 8 bases map to TRBD1. Sequenced: PBMCs or a T cell subset sorted from them (not recorded which). The clonotype comes from a man aged 18 to 30 who had mild COVID-19 (a few samples of this study predate the infection). Cell type and time point are not known. The CDR3 region has the DNA TGTGCCAGCAGCTTGACAGGGGACGGGGAGCAGTACTTC. Its translation: CASSLTGDGEQYF. The complete variable domain, with remaining parts taken from reference TRBV7-9 and TRBJ2-7, reads DTGVSQNPRHKITKRGQNVTFRCDPISEHNRLYWYRQTLGQGPEFLTYFQNEAQLEKSRLLSDRFSAERPKGSFSTLEIQRTEQGDSAMYLCASSLTGDGEQYFGPGTRLTVT.